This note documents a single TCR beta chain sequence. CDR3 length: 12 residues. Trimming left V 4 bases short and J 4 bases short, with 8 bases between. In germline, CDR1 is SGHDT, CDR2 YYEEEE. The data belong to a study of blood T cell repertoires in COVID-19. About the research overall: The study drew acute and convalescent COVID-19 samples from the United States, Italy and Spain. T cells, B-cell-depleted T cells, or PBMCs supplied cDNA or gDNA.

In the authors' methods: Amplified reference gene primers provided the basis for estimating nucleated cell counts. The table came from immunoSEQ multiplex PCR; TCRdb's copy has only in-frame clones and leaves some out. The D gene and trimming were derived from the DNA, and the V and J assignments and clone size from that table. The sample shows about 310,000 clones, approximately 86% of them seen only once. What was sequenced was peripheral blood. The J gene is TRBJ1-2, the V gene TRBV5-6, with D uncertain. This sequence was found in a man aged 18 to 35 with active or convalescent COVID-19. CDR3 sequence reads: CASSQTSYGYTF. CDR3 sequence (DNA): TGTGCCAGCAGCCAGACTAGCTATGGCTACACCTTC.